These 18 T cell receptor beta chains share one sample of origin, sequenced in a study of blood T cell repertoires in COVID-19. TCRdb's copy holds only in-frame clones and misses some; the assay was immunoSEQ multiplex PCR. The profile shows about 120,000 clones, nearly 90% of them singletons. The specimen sequenced was peripheral blood. Receptors were obtained from a human donor in a cohort sampled during active COVID-19.

The rearrangement uses TRBV3-1 (or the pseudogene TRBV3-2) and TRBJ1-5, with D possibly being TRBD1 (5 bases). Germline V lookup: CDR1 LGHDT, CDR2 YNNKEL (reference sequence). The V end lost 1 base, the J end lost 5 bases, and 9 bases lay between the germline ends. The length of the CDR3 is 14 residues. The CDR3 nucleotides are TGTGCCAGCAGCCAAGGAGGGGAGGATCAGCCCCAGCATTTT. This translates into CASSQGGEDQPQHF.

This sequence joins TRBV30 and TRBJ1-2; D gene unclear. V was pared by 0 bases and J by 4 bases, with 9 bases between. This CDR3 has 13 amino acids. Germline assignment: CDR1 GTSNPN and CDR2 SVGIG (reference sequence). This CDR3 reads CAWSVLPAYGYTF. DNA of the CDR3: TGTGCCTGGAGTGTACTACCAGCCTATGGCTACACCTTC.

The chain links TRBV2 to TRBJ1-6, with D tentatively TRBD1 (6 bases). Deletions cut 6 bases from V and 7 bases from J, with 16 bases between. The CDR3 covers 15 residues. Germline V gene lookup returns CDR1 SNHLY and CDR2 FYNNEI. CDR3 bases: TGTGCCAGCAGATCAGGGGACCTCAGGAATTCACCCCTCCACTTT. Protein product: CASRSGDLRNSPLHF.

This clone was recorded once. J is TRBJ1-5 and V is TRBV2, with D possibly TRBD1 on 5 matching bases. The CDR3 contains 17 residues. The germline gives CDR1 SNHLY, CDR2 FYNNEI. Trimming left V 2 bases short and J 3 bases short, with 17 bases between. The CDR3 loop reads CASSELGGSILNQPQHF. The CDR3 DNA reads as TGTGCCAGCAGTGAATTGGGGGGATCGATACTCAATCAGCCCCAGCATTTT.

This chain connects TRBV28 to TRBJ2-1, with TRBD2 matching 12 bases. CDR3 length: 16 residues. Trimming cost V 2 bases and J 8 bases; bases outside gene matches: 7. Germline-derived CDR1 and CDR2 are MDHEN and SYDVKM. The chain's CDR3 is CASSLLTSGSTDEQFF. The CDR3 nucleotides are TGTGCCAGCAGTTTACTGACTAGCGGGAGCACCGATGAGCAGTTCTTC.

The rearrangement uses TRBV30 and TRBJ2-2; no definite D call. V was shortened by 2 bases and J by 8 bases, with 15 bases between the two germline ends. There are 14 residues in the CDR3. Germline V gene data show CDR1 as GTSNPN and CDR2 as SVGIG (reference sequence). In nucleotides, the CDR3 is TGTGCCTGGAGTCCGTGGGCCGGTAGGGGGGAGCTGTTTTTT. Protein: CAWSPWAGRGELFF.

This chain uses TRBV28 with TRBJ2-7; D is uncertain. Per the germline V gene, CDR1 is MDHEN and CDR2 is SYDVKM. This CDR3 region has 13 residues. V lost 8 bases, J lost 7 bases, and 18 bases lay in between. The CDR3 nucleotides read TGTGCCAGCTTAGCCCGAAGTGGTGTGGAGCAGTACTTC. Translation gives CASLARSGVEQYF. Full variable domain (remainder filled in from reference TRBV28 and TRBJ2-7): DVKVTQSSRYLVKRTGEKVFLECVQDMDHENMFWYRQDPGLGLRLIYFSYDVKMKEKGDIPEGYSVSREKKERFSLILESASTNQTSMYLCASLARSGVEQYFGPGTRLTVT.

The chain uses TRBV6-5 and TRBJ1-2, with 9 positions matching TRBD1. The ends lost 11 bases at V and 1 base at J; junction bases unmatched: 11. This CDR3 has 15 residues. In germline, CDR1 is MNHEY, CDR2 SVGAGI. CDR3 in DNA: TGTGCCGCCGCCGGGACAGGGCCATTTAACTATGGCTACACCTTC. Its translation: CAAAGTGPFNYGYTF.

J is TRBJ2-7 and V is TRBV7-2, with 8 bases matching TRBD2. The CDR3 length is 14 residues. CDR1 and CDR2 from the germline V gene are SGHTA and FQGNSA. The J segment lost 6 bases and the V segment lost 6 bases, leaving 10 bases of the junction unmatched. CDR3 nucleotides: TGTGCCAGCAGACCGACCGGGACTAGTGGCGAGCAGTACTTC. As protein: CASRPTGTSGEQYF.

This clone was detected ten times or more. J is TRBJ2-3 and V is TRBV7-9; D remains ambiguous. CDR1 and CDR2 from the germline V gene are SEHNR and FQNEAQ (reference sequence). V shed 3 bases and J shed 1 base, with 2 bases lying between them. The CDR3 loop spans 12 amino acids. The CDR3 protein is CASSFGTDTQYF. The DNA of the CDR3 is TGTGCCAGCAGCTTCGGCACAGATACGCAGTATTTT.

V usage is TRBV19 and J usage is TRBJ2-2; perhaps TRBD2 as D (6 bases). This CDR3 spans 17 amino acids. CDR1 LNHDA and CDR2 SQIVND come from the germline V gene (reference sequence). The germline V and J ends were trimmed by 5 bases and 3 bases, with 19 bases remaining between them. For the CDR3, the DNA is TGTGCCAGTAGTGTCGCCTCGGGGTGGAGGGACACCGGGGAGCTGTTTTTT. Encoded protein: CASSVASGWRDTGELFF.

The CDR3 DNA reads TGTGCCAGTAGGGCAGGGATTAATAGCAATCAGCCCCAGCATTTT. Translation gives CASRAGINSNQPQHF. The chain carries TRBV19 and TRBJ1-5; possibly TRBD1 for D (5 bases). V dropped 6 bases and J dropped 0 bases, with 12 bases sitting between them. The CDR3 consists of 15 residues. Looked up from germline, CDR1 is LNHDA and CDR2 is SQIVND (reference sequence).

This chain links TRBV18 with TRBJ1-5, with 7 bases lining up with TRBD1. The germline gives CDR1 KGHSH, CDR2 LQKENI. CDR3 length equals 14 residues. With V trimmed by 3 bases and J by 7 bases, 6 bases remained unmatched. The CDR3: CASSPDRVGQPQHF. DNA for the CDR3: TGTGCCAGCTCACCCGACAGGGTTGGGCAGCCCCAGCATTTT.

The chain employs TRBV2 and TRBJ1-5, with D possibly TRBD1 on 6 matching bases. This CDR3 has 14 amino acids. CDR1 SNHLY and CDR2 FYNNEI come from the germline V gene. The V and J ends lost 3 bases and 4 bases respectively, with 10 bases between them. The CDR3 nucleotides are TGTGCCAGCAGTGAGGGGGCCGAAAATCAGCCCCAGCATTTT. Protein: CASSEGAENQPQHF.

This rearrangement joins TRBV3-1 (or the pseudogene TRBV3-2) to TRBJ1-2, with TRBD1 identical over 10 bases. Per the germline V gene, CDR1 is LGHDT and CDR2 is YNNKEL (reference sequence). The V segment lost 8 bases and the J segment 2 bases; nucleotides outside the gene matches: 5. The CDR3 runs 14 residues. The CDR3 DNA follows: TGTGCCAGCCGACAGGGGGCAGTGAACTATGGCTACACCTTC. Amino acids: CASRQGAVNYGYTF.

Only one count was recorded for this clone. The rearrangement joins TRBV6-1 to TRBJ1-2; D unclear. Per the germline V gene, CDR1 is MNHNS and CDR2 is SASEGT. Trimming removed 3 bases from V and 4 bases from J, with 9 bases in between. The CDR3 has 13 residues. Here the CDR3 reads CASSDPGRYGYTF. CDR3 bases: TGTGCCAGCAGTGATCCAGGTCGCTATGGCTACACCTTC.

V usage is TRBV3-1 (or the pseudogene TRBV3-2) and J usage is TRBJ1-4; D not certain. V dropped 2 bases and J dropped 6 bases, with 7 bases sitting between them. Germline lookup yields CDR1 LGHDT and CDR2 YNNKEL (reference sequence). This CDR3 is built from 13 residues. CDR3 sequence (DNA): TGTGCCAGCAGCCAATACGGGGATGAAAAACTGTTTTTT. Its protein product is CASSQYGDEKLFF.

The V gene is TRBV7-2, the J gene TRBJ1-5; 9 bases map to TRBD1. With V trimmed by 5 bases and J by 4 bases, 6 bases remained unmatched. The CDR3 sequence is 15 residues long. Germline assignment: CDR1 SGHTA and CDR2 FQGNSA. Here the CDR3 reads CASSQWDRENQPQHF. The CDR3, as DNA: TGTGCCAGCAGCCAATGGGACAGGGAAAATCAGCCCCAGCATTTT.